Sequencing of this T cell receptor beta chain was carried out in a study of cytomegalovirus exposure and HLA in healthy donors. Findings and limits, study-wide: Compared with the roughly 700-donor mean, an Asian-associated ancestry cluster reportedly had fewer N-insertions, according to a later analysis. Among TCR beta chains of equal frequency, HLA-associated ones were more clonally expanded in a later analysis. A classifier reportedly called cytomegalovirus status with high sensitivity and specificity.

Germline V gives CDR1 SQVTM, CDR2 ANQGSEA. The CDR3 is 14 residues long. Trimming cost V 8 bases and J 5 bases; bases outside gene matches: 11. To note about this clone: Its antigen is undetermined.

The PCR made use of 60 Vbeta and 13 Jbeta primers. Profiled with immunoSEQ multiplex PCR; TCRdb holds only in-frame clones, not every one. Seen in this sample are around 53,000 clones; the ten most common clones hold around 12%. The chain recombines TRBV29-1 with TRBJ2-3; 9 nucleotides match TRBD2. This clonotype was obtained from a man between 18 and 29 years old in good health and CMV-seropositive. Sequenced: PBMCs. The CDR3 sequence: CSPLVREGIDTQYF. CDR3 nucleotide sequence: TGCAGCCCTCTTGTGCGGGAGGGCATAGATACGCAGTATTTT.